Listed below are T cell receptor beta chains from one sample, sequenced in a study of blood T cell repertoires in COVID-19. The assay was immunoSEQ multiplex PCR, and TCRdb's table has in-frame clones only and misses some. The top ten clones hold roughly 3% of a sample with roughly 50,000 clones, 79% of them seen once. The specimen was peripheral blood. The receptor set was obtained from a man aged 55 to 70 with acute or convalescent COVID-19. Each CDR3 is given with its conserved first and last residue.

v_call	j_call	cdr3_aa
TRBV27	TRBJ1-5	CASSLIGSNQPQHF
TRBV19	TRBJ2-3	CASKRESTDTQYF
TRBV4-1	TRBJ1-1	CASSQAPTVNTEAFF
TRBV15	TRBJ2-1	CATSRARVGASVNNEQFF
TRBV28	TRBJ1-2	CAATATYGYTF
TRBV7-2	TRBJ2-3	CASSPRLAGNTDTQYF
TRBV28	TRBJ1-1	CASSLYRGLAFF
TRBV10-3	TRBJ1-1	CATQGGNTEAFF
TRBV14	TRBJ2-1	CASVAGHSYNEQFF
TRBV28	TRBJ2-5	CASTPGGHQETQYF
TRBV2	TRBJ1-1	CASSGRGNTEAFF
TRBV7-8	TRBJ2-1	CASSILGLAGAYNEQFF
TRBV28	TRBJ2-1	CASTGQHSYNEQFF
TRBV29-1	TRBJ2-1	CSVDLLGGGSEYNEQFF
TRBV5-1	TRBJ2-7	CASSTRDSIAEQYF
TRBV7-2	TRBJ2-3	CASRTTRDAQYF
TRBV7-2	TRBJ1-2	CASSLDRMGGYTF
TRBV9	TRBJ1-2	CASSVAGTGGYGYTF
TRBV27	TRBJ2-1	CASSLTGNEQFF
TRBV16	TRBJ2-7	CASSLSGGLADSYEQYF
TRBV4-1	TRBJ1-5	CASSRGQGSGQPQHF
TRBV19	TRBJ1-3	CASRATDSGNTIYF
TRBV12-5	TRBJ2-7	CASGSWSEQYF
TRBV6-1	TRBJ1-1	CASSERTDMNTEAFF
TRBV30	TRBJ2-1	CAWGGLAGVRHEQFF
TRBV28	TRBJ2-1	CASRTRATGLNEQFF
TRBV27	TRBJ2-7	CASRRDRLAYEQYF
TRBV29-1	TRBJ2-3	CSVEDRLAGGGVSDTQYF
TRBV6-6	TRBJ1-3	CASSYSEGSDTIYF
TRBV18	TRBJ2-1	CASSLERGHNEQFF
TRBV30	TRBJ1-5	CAWSVQGFQPQHF
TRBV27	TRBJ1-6	CASSRIGQGSNSPLHF
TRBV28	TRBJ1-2	CASSFGGFYGYTF
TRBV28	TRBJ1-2	CASSLGGGSNYGYTF
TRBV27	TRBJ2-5	CASSLLSLGGETQYF
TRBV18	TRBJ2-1	CASSLSLGQGDEQFF
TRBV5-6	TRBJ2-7	CASSLGGLAGKVYEQYF
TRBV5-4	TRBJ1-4	CASSLTGGGEKLFF
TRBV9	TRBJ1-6	CASSVVDEVESPLHF
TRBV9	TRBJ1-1	CASSVAGGGHGNTEAFF
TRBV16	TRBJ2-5	CASSVTSGAETQYF
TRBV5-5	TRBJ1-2	CASSPRQGPYGYTF
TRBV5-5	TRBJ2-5	CASSLGGKETQYF
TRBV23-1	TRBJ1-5	CAEGKVTLQPQHF
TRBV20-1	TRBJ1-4	CSASKVGQGREKLFF
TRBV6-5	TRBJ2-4	CASSLLPLAKNIQYF
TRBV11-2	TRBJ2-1	CASSLRTSGTIRAYNEQFF
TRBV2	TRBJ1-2	CASSSDSNYGYTF
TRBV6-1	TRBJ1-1	CASSESGVNTEAFF